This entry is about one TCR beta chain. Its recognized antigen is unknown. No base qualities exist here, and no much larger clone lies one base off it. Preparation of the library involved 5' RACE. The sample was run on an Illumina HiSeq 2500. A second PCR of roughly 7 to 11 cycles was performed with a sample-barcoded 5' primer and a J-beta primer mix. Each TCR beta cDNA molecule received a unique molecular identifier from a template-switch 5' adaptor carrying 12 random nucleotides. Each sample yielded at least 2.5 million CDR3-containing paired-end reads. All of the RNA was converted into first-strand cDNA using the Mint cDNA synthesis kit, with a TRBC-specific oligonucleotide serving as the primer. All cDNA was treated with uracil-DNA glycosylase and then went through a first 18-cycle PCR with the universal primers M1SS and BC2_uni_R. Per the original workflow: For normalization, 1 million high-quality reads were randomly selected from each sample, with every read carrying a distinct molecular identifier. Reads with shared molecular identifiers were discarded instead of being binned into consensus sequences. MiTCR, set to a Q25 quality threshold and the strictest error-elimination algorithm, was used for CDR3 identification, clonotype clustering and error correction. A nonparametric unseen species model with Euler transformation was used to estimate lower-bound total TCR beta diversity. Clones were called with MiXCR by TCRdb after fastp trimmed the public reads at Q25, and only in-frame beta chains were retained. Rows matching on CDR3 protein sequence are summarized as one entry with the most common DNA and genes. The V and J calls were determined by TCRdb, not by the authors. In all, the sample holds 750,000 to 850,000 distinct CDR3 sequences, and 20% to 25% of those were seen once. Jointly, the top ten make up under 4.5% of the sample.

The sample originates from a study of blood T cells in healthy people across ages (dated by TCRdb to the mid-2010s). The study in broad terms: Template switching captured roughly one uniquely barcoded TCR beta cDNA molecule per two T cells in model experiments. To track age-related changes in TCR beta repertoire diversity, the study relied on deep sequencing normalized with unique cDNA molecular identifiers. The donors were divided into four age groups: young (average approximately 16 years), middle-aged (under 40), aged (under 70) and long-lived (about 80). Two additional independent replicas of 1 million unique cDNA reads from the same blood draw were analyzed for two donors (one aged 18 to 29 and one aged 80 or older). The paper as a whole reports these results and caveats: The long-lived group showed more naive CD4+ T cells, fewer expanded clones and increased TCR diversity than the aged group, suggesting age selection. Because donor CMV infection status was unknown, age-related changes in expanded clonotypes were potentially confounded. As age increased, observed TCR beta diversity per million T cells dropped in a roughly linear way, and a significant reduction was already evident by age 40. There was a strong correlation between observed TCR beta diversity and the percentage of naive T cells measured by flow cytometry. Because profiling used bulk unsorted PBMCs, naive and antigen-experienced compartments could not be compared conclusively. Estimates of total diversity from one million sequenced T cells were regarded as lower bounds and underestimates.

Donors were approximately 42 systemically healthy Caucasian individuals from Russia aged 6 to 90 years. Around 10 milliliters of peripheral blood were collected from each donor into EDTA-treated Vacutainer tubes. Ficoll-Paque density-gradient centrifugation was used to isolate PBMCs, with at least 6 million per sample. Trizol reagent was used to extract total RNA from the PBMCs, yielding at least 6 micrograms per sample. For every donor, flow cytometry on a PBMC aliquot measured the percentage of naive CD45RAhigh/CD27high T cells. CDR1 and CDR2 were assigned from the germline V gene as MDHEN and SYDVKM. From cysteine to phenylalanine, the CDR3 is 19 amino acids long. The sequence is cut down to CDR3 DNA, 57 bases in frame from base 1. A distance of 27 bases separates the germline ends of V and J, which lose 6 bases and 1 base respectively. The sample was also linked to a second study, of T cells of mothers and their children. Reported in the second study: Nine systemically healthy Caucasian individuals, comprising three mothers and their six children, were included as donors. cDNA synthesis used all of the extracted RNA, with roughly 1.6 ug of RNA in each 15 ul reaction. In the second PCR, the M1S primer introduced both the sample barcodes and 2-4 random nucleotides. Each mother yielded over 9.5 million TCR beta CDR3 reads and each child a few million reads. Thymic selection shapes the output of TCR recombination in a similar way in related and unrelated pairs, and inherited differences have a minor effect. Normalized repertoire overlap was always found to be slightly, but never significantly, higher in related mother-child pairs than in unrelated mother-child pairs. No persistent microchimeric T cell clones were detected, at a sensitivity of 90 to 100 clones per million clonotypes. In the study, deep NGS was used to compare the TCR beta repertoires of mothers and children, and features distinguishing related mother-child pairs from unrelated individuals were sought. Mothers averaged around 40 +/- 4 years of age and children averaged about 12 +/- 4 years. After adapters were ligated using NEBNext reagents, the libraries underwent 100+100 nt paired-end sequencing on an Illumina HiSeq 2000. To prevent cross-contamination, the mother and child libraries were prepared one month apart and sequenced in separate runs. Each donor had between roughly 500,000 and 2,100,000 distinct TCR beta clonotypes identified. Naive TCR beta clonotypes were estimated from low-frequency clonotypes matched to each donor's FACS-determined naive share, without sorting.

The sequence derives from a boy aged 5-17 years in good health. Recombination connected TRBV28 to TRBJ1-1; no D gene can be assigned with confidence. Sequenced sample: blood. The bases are TGTGCCAGCAGCCCCCTTCGGGTCGATGTGGGCTTTTGGAACACTGAAGCTTTCTTT. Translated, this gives CASSPLRVDVGFWNTEAFF.